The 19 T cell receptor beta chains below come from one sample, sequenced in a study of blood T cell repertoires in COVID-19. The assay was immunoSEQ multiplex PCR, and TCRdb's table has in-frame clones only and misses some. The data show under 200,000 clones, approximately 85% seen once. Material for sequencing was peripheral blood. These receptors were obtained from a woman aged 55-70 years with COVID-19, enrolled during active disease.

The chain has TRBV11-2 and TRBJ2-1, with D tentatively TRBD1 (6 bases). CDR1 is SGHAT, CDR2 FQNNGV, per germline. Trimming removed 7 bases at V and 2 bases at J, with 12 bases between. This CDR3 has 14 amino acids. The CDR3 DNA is TGTGCCAGCACCTTGGACAGTCCCTACAATGAGCAGTTCTTC. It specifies CASTLDSPYNEQFF.

The CDR3 DNA is TGCAGCGTTCAGGGACAGAGCAATCAGCCCCAGCATTTT. It codes for CSVQGQSNQPQHF. The J gene is TRBJ1-5, the V gene TRBV29-1, with 7 nucleotides matching TRBD1. The CDR3 runs 13 residues. With 5 bases clipped from V and 1 base from J, the junction kept 2 bases outside the gene matches. Germline lookup yields CDR1 SQVTM and CDR2 ANQGSEA. Drawing the rest from reference TRBV29-1 and TRBJ1-5, the complete variable domain is SAVISQKPSRDICQRGTSLTIQCQVDSQVTMMFWYRQQPGQSLTLIATANQGSEATYESGFVIDKFPISRPNLTFSTLTVSNMSPEDSSIYLCSVQGQSNQPQHFGDGTRLSIL.

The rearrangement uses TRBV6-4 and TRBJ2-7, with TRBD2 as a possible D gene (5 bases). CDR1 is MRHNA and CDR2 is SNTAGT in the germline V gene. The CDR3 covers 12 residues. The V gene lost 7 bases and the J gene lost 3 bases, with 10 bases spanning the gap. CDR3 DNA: TGTGCCAGCAAGGAGGTAGGCTACGAGCAGTACTTC. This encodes CASKEVGYEQYF.

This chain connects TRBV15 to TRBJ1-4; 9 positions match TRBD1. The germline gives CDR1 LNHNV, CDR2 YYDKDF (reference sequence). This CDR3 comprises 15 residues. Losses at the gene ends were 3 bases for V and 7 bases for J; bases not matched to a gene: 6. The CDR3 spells CATSRGTGLGEKLFF. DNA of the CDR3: TGTGCCACCAGCAGGGGGACAGGGTTAGGTGAAAAACTGTTTTTT.

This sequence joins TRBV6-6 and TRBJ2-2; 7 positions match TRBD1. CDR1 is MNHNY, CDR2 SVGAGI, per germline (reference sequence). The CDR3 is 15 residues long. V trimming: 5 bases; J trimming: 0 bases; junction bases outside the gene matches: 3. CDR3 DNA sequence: TGTGCCAGCAGTGGACAGGCCGCGAACACCGGGGAGCTGTTTTTT. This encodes CASSGQAANTGELFF.

As DNA, the CDR3 is TGTGCCAGCTGGAGACAGCGAGCCTATGGCTACACCTTC. Translation gives CASWRQRAYGYTF. The chain carries TRBV2 and TRBJ1-2; possibly TRBD1 for D (5 bases). The germline V gene has CDR1 SNHLY and CDR2 FYNNEI. The CDR3 length is 13 residues. Trimming removed 8 bases from V and 4 bases from J, with 14 bases in between. The complete variable domain, with remaining parts taken from reference TRBV2 and TRBJ1-2, reads EPEVTQTPSHQVTQMGQEVILRCVPISNHLYFYWYRQILGQKVEFLVSFYNNEISEKSEIFDDQFSVERPDGSNFTLKIRSTKLEDSAMYFCASWRQRAYGYTFGSGTRLTVV.

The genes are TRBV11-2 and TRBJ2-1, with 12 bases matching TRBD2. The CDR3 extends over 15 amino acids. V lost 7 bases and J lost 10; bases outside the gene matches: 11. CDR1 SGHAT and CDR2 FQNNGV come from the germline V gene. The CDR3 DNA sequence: TGTGCCAGCACCCCCCGTACCGGACTAGCGGGGGAGCAGTTCTTC. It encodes CASTPRTGLAGEQFF.

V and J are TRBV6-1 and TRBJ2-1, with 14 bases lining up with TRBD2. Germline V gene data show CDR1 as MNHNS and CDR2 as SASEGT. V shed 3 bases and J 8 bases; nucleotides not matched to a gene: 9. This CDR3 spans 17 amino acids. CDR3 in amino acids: CASSDAGLAGGFDEQFF. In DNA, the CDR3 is TGTGCCAGCAGTGACGCCGGACTAGCGGGAGGCTTTGATGAGCAGTTCTTC.

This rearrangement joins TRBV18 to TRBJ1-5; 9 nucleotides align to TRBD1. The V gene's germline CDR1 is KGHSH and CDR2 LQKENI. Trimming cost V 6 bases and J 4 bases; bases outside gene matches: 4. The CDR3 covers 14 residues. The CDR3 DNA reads TGTGCCAGCTCGTGGACAGGGGATAATCAGCCCCAGCATTTT. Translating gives CASSWTGDNQPQHF.

In DNA, the CDR3 is TGTGCCAGTAGTATACAGGGGTATGGCTACACCTTC. Amino acids: CASSIQGYGYTF. The chain joins TRBV19 to TRBJ1-2; maybe TRBD1 (6 bases). Trimming removed 2 bases at V and 5 bases at J, with 6 bases between. Germline V gives CDR1 LNHDA, CDR2 SQIVND (reference sequence). The CDR3 is 12 amino acids.

The DNA of the CDR3 is TGCGCCAGCAGCTCCGACAGGGTGGATACGCAGTATTTT. It specifies CASSSDRVDTQYF. The chain links TRBV5-1 to TRBJ2-3; TRBD1 matches at 7 bases. This CDR3 has 13 residues. Germline loops: CDR1 SGHRS, CDR2 YFSETQ. With V trimmed by 3 bases and J by 6 bases, 4 bases remained unmatched. The variable domain in full, completed from reference TRBV5-1 and TRBJ2-3, reads KAGVTQTPRYLIKTRGQQVTLSCSPISGHRSVSWYQQTPGQGLQFLFEYFSETQRNKGNFPGRFSGRQFSNSRSEMNVSTLELGDSALYLCASSSDRVDTQYFGPGTRLTVL.

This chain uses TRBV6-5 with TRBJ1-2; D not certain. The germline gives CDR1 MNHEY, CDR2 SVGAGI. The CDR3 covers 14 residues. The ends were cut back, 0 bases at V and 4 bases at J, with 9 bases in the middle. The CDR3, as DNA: TGTGCCAGCAGTTACTCCCGAGGCCCCTATGGCTACACCTTC. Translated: CASSYSRGPYGYTF.

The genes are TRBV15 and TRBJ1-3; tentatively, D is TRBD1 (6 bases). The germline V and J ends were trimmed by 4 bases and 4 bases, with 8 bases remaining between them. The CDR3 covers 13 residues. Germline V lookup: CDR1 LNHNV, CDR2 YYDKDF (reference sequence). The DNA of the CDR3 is TGTGCCACCAGCATCGGGACAGGAAACACCATATATTTT. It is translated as CATSIGTGNTIYF.

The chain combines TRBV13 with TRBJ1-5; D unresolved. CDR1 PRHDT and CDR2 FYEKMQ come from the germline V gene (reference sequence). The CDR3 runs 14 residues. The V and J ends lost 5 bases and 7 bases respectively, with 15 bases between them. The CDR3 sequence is CASSLGSAKQPQHF. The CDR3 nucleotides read TGTGCCAGCAGCCTCGGGTCCGCGAAGCAGCCCCAGCATTTT.

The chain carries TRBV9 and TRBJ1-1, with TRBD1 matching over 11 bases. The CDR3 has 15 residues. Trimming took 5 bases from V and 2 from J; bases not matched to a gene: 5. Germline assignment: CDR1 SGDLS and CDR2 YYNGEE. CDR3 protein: CASRRTGGDNTEAFF. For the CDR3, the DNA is TGTGCCAGCAGGAGGACAGGGGGCGACAACACTGAAGCTTTCTTT. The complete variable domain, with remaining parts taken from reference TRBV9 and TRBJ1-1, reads DSGVTQTPKHLITATGQRVTLRCSPRSGDLSVYWYQQSLDQGLQFLIQYYNGEERAKGNILERFSAQQFPDLHSELNLSSLELGDSALYFCASRRTGGDNTEAFFGQGTRLTVV.

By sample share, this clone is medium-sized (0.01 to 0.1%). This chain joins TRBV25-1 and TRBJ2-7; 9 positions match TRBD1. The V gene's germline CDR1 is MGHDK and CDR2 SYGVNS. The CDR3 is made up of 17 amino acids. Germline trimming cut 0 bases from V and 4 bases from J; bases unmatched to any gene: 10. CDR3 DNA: TGTGCCAGCAGTGAATACAGGAGTCGGGACAGGGAATACGAGCAGTACTTC. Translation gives CASSEYRSRDREYEQYF.

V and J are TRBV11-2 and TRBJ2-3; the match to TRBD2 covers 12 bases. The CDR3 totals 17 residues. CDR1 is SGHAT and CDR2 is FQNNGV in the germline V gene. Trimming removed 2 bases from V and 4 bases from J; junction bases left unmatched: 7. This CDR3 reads CASSLTSGGKIADTQYF. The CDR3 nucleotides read TGTGCCAGCAGCTTAACTAGCGGGGGGAAGATCGCAGATACGCAGTATTTT.

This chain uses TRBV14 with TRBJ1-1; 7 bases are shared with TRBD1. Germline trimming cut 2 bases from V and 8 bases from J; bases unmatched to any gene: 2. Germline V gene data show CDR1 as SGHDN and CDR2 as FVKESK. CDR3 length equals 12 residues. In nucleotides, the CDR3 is TGTGCCAGCAGCCAATGGGGACAGGAAGCTTTCTTT. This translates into CASSQWGQEAFF.

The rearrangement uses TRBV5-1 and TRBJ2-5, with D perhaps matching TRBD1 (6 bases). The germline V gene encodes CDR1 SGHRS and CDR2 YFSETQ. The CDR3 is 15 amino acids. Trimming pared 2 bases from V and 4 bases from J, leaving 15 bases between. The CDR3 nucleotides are TGCGCCAGCAGCTTTTTGCAGGGGTCTGGAGAGACCCAGTACTTC. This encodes CASSFLQGSGETQYF.